The rows below give T cell receptor beta chains drawn from one sample of a study of blood T cells in healthy people across ages. MiXCR, applied by TCRdb to the 5' RACE reads, yields one record per CDR3 protein. The table records more than 1,400,000 distinct CDR3 sequences, approximately 38% of them present only once. The sample taken for sequencing was blood. These TCRs come from a woman between 18 and 30 years old in good health. CDR3s include the opening cysteine and the closing phenylalanine or tryptophan. Fields, in order: D gene, J gene, clone size, V gene, CDR3 DNA, CDR3 protein. D genes are given only for firm matches. Only part of the rows carry a size: once, few, many, or a class if the clone is expanded.

d_gene: -
j_gene: TRBJ1-3
abundance: few
v_gene: TRBV4-1
CDR3nt: TGCGCCAGCAGCCAGCAGGGCTACTCTGGAAACACCATATATTTT
CDR3aa: CASSQQGYSGNTIYF

d_gene: TRBD1
j_gene: TRBJ1-2
abundance: -
v_gene: TRBV29-1
CDR3nt: TGCAGCGTCCTGGGACAGGGGCTACCCTATGGCTACACCTTC
CDR3aa: CSVLGQGLPYGYTF

d_gene: -
j_gene: TRBJ1-3
abundance: -
v_gene: TRBV5-5
CDR3nt: TGTGCCAGCAGCTCCTTCGGGGGCAGCGGGCGAAACACCATATATTTT
CDR3aa: CASSSFGGSGRNTIYF

d_gene: TRBD2
j_gene: TRBJ2-5
abundance: few
v_gene: TRBV7-9
CDR3nt: TGTGCCAGCAGCCTTCGCCCTAGCGGGATACAAGAGACCCAGTACTTC
CDR3aa: CASSLRPSGIQETQYF

d_gene: -
j_gene: TRBJ1-5
abundance: few
v_gene: TRBV15
CDR3nt: TGTGCCACCAGCAGTTCCACCTATCGCAATCAGCCCCAGCATTTT
CDR3aa: CATSSSTYRNQPQHF

d_gene: -
j_gene: TRBJ2-7
abundance: -
v_gene: TRBV28
CDR3nt: TGTGTCGGACTGGGGAACGAGCAGTACTTC
CDR3aa: CVGLGNEQYF

d_gene: -
j_gene: TRBJ2-7
abundance: few
v_gene: TRBV7-9
CDR3nt: TGTGCCAGCAGCTTAGTTGACGACGAGCAGTACTTC
CDR3aa: CASSLVDDEQYF

d_gene: -
j_gene: TRBJ2-3
abundance: -
v_gene: TRBV20-1
CDR3nt: TGCAGTGTTAGAGATGATGATTCGACGGATACGCAGTATTTT
CDR3aa: CSVRDDDSTDTQYF

d_gene: -
j_gene: TRBJ1-3
abundance: -
v_gene: TRBV25-1
CDR3nt: TGTGCCAGCAGTGACGGGGGGATCTCTGGAAACACCATATATTTT
CDR3aa: CASSDGGISGNTIYF

d_gene: -
j_gene: TRBJ2-1
abundance: -
v_gene: TRBV20-1
CDR3nt: TGCAGTGCTAGGGAGGCAACTTACAATGAGCAGTTCTTC
CDR3aa: CSAREATYNEQFF

d_gene: TRBD2
j_gene: TRBJ2-4
abundance: few
v_gene: TRBV6-1
CDR3nt: TGTGCCAGCAGGGGGGTAGCGGGCGATGTCCTAGCCAAAAACATTCAGTACTTC
CDR3aa: CASRGVAGDVLAKNIQYF

d_gene: -
j_gene: TRBJ1-4
abundance: -
v_gene: TRBV7-9
CDR3nt: TGTGCCAGCTGCCCCCGACAGGCCCTGACTAATGAAAAACTGTTTTTT
CDR3aa: CASCPRQALTNEKLFF

d_gene: -
j_gene: TRBJ1-1
abundance: -
v_gene: TRBV15
CDR3nt: TGTGCCACCAGCATGGGGGGTGAAGCTTTCTTT
CDR3aa: CATSMGGEAFF

d_gene: -
j_gene: TRBJ1-2
abundance: few
v_gene: TRBV27
CDR3nt: TGTGCCAGCAGATTGGGGAACGGTTACACCTTC
CDR3aa: CASRLGNGYTF

d_gene: TRBD1
j_gene: TRBJ2-7
abundance: -
v_gene: TRBV18
CDR3nt: TGTGCCAGCTCACCGGGACAGGTGTTGTACGAGCAGTACTTC
CDR3aa: CASSPGQVLYEQYF

d_gene: TRBD2
j_gene: TRBJ2-1
abundance: few
v_gene: TRBV4-1
CDR3nt: TGCGCCAGCAGCCACCGAACTAGCGGGCTCTCACGATACAATGAGCAGTTCTTC
CDR3aa: CASSHRTSGLSRYNEQFF

d_gene: -
j_gene: TRBJ1-6
abundance: few
v_gene: TRBV27
CDR3nt: TGTGCCAGCAGTTTATCCCCTCCGAATTCACCCCTCCACTTT
CDR3aa: CASSLSPPNSPLHF

d_gene: TRBD2
j_gene: TRBJ2-3
abundance: few
v_gene: TRBV27
CDR3nt: TGTGCCATCGGGCTAGCGGGAGTTGTAGATACGCAGTATTTT
CDR3aa: CAIGLAGVVDTQYF

d_gene: -
j_gene: TRBJ2-7
abundance: few
v_gene: TRBV20-1
CDR3nt: TGCAGTGCTAGAGTCAGGACTCTGTACGAGCAGTACTTC
CDR3aa: CSARVRTLYEQYF

d_gene: -
j_gene: TRBJ2-2
abundance: -
v_gene: TRBV10-3
CDR3nt: TGTGCCACCACCCCTGGCACCGGGGAGCTGTTTTTT
CDR3aa: CATTPGTGELFF

d_gene: -
j_gene: TRBJ1-1
abundance: -
v_gene: TRBV3-1
CDR3nt: TGTGCCAGCAGCCAAGGTTATTCCGGGACAACGAACACTGAAGCTTTCTTT
CDR3aa: CASSQGYSGTTNTEAFF

d_gene: -
j_gene: TRBJ2-7
abundance: -
v_gene: TRBV20-1
CDR3nt: TGCAGTGCTAGAGATCCAGCTAGACCCTCCTACAATGAGCAGTACTTC
CDR3aa: CSARDPARPSYNEQYF

d_gene: -
j_gene: TRBJ1-2
abundance: -
v_gene: TRBV11-2
CDR3nt: TGTGCCAGCAGCCTGGACCGACTTACGGGCTACACCTTC
CDR3aa: CASSLDRLTGYTF

d_gene: -
j_gene: TRBJ2-1
abundance: -
v_gene: TRBV7-9
CDR3nt: TGTGCCAGCAGCTTGGGGGCGGGGGCGGATTTCCCCTACAATGAGCAGTTCTTC
CDR3aa: CASSLGAGADFPYNEQFF